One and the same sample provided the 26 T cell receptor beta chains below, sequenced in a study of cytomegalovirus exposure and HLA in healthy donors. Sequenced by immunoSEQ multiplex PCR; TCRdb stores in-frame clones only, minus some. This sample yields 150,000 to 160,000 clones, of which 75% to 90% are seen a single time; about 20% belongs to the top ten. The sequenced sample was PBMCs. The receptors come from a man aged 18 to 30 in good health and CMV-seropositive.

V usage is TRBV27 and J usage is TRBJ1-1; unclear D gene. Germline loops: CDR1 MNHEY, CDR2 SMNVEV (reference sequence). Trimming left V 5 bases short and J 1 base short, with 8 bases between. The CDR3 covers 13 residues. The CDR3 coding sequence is TGTGCCAGCAGTAAAACGGGGAACACTGAAGCTTTCTTT. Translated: CASSKTGNTEAFF.

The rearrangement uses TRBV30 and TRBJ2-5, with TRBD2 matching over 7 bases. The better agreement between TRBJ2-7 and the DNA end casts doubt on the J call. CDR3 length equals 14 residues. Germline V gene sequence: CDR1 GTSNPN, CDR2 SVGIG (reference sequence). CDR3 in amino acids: CAWSVGGSGYEQYF. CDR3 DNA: TGTGCCTGGAGTGTCGGCGGGAGTGGGTACGAGCAGTACTTC.

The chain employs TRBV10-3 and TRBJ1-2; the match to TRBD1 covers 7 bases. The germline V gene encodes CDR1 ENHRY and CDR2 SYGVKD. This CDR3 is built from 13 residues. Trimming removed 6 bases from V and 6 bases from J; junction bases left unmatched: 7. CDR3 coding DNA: TGTGCCATCAGATCGACAGGGAACAATGGCTACACCTTC. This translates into CAIRSTGNNGYTF.

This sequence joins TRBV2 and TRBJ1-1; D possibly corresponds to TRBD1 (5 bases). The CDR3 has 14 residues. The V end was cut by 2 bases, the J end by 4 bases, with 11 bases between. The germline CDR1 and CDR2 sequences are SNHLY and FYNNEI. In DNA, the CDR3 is TGTGCCAGCAGTGAAACGGGGGGGGTCACTGAAGCTTTCTTT. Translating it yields CASSETGGVTEAFF. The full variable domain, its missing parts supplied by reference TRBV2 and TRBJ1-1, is EPEVTQTPSHQVTQMGQEVILRCVPISNHLYFYWYRQILGQKVEFLVSFYNNEISEKSEIFDDQFSVERPDGSNFTLKIRSTKLEDSAMYFCASSETGGVTEAFFGQGTRLTVV.

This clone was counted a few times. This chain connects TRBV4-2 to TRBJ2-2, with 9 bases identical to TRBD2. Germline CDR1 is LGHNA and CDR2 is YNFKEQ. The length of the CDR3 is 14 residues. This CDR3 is CASGRSKNTGELFF. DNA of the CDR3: TGTGCAAGCGGGAGGTCGAAGAACACCGGGGAGCTGTTTTTT.

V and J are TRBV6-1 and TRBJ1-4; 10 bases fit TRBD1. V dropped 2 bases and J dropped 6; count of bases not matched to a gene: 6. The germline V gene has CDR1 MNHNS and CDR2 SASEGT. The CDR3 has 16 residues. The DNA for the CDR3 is TGTGCCAGCAGTGAAATGTCTGGGACAGGGGATGAAAAACTGTTTTTT. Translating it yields CASSEMSGTGDEKLFF.

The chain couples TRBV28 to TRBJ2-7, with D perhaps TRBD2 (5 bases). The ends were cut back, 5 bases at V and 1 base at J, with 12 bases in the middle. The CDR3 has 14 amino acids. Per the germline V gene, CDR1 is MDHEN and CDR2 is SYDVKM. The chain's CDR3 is CASSTRVPSYEQYF. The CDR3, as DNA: TGTGCCAGCAGTACGAGGGTTCCTTCCTACGAGCAGTACTTC.

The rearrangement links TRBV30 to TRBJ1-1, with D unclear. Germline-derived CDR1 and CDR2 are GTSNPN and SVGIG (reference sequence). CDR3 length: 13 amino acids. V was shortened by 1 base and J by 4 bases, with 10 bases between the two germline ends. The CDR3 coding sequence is TGTGCCTGGAGTGGCTCGCGGGGCACTGAAGCTTTCTTT. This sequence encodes CAWSGSRGTEAFF. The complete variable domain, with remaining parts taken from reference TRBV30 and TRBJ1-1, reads SQTIHQWPATLVQPVGSPLSLECTVEGTSNPNLYWYRQAAGRGLQLLFYSVGIGQISSEVPQNLSASRPQDRQFILSSKKLLLSDSGFYLCAWSGSRGTEAFFGQGTRLTVV.

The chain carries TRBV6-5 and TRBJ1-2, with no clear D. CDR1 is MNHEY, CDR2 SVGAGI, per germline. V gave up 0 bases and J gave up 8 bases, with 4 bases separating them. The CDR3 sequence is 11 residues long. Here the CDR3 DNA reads TGTGCCAGCAGTTACTCAGAGGGCTACACCTTC. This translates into CASSYSEGYTF.

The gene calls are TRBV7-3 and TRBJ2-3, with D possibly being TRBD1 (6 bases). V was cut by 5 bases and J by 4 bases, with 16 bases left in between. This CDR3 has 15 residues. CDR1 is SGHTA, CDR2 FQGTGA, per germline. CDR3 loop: CASSKRARGPDTQYF. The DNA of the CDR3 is TGTGCCAGCAGCAAAAGGGCCAGGGGCCCAGATACGCAGTATTTT.

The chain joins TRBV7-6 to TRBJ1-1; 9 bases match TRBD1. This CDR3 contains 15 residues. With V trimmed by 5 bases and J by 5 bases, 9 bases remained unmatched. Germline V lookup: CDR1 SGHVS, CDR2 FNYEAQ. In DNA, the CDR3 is TGTGCCAGCAGCCCCCCACAGGGGGCGCGAACTGAAGCTTTCTTT. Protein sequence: CASSPPQGARTEAFF.

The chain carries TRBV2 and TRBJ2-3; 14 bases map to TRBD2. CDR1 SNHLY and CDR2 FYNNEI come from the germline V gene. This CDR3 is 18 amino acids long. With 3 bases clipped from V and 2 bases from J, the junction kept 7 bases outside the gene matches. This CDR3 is CASSDSWTSGGPTDTQYF. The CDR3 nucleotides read TGTGCCAGCAGTGACTCCTGGACTAGCGGGGGGCCCACAGATACGCAGTATTTT.

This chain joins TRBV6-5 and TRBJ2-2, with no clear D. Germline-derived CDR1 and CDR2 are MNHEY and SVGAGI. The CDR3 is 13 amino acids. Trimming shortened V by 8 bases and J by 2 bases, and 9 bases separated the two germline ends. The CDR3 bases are TGTGCCAGCTTAGAGGTTAACACCGGGGAGCTGTTTTTT. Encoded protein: CASLEVNTGELFF.

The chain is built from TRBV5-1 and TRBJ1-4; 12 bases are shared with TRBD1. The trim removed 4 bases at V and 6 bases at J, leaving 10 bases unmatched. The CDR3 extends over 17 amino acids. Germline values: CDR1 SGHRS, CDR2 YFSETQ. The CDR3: CASSTGTGGHIDEKLFF. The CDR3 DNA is TGCGCCAGCAGCACCGGGACAGGGGGCCATATCGATGAAAAACTGTTTTTT.

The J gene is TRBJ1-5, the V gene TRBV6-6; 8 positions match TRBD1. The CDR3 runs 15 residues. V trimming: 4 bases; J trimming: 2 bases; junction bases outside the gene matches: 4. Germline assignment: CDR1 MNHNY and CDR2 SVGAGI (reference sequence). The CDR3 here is CASSSDRVGNQPQHF. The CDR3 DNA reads TGTGCCAGCAGTTCGGACAGGGTGGGCAATCAGCCCCAGCATTTT.

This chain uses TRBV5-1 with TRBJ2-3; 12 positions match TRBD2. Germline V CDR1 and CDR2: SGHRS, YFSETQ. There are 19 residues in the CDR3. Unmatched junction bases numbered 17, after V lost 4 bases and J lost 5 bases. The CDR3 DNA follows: TGCGCCAGCAGCCGGAAGGACAGGGGGACTAGCGGGTCCGAAGATACGCAGTATTTT. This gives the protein CASSRKDRGTSGSEDTQYF.

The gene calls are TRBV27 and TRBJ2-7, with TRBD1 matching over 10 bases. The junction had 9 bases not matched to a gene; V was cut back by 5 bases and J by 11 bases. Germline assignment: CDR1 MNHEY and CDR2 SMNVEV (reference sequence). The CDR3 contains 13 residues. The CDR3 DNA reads TGTGCCAGCAGTATGACAGGGGGCGGCTTTGAGTACTTC. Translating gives CASSMTGGGFEYF.

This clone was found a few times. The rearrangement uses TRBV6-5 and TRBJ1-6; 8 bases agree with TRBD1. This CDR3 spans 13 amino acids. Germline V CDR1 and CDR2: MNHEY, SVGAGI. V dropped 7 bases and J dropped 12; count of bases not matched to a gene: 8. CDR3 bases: TGTGCCAGCACCCCGGGACAGGCAGTACCCCTCCACTTT. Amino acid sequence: CASTPGQAVPLHF.

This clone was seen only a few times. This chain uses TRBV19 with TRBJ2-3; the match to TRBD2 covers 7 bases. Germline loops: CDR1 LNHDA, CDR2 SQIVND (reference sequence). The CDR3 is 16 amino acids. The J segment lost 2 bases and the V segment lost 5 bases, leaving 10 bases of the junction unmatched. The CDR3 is CASSSSGGSPTDTQYF. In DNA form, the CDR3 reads TGTGCCAGTAGTTCTAGCGGAGGTTCCCCCACAGATACGCAGTATTTT.

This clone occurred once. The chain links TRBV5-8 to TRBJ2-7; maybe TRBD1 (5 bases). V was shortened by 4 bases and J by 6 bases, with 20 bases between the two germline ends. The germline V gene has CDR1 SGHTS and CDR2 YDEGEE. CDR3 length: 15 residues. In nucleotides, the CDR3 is TGTGCCAGCAGCCCCCTCGCCGGCAGGGTGAGCGAGCAGTACTTC. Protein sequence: CASSPLAGRVSEQYF.

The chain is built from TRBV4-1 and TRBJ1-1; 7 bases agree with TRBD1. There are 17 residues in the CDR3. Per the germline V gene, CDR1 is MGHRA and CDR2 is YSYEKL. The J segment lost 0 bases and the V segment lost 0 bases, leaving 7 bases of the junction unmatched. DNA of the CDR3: TGCGCCAGCAGCCAAGAGCTGGGACAGCTCATGAACACTGAAGCTTTCTTT. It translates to CASSQELGQLMNTEAFF.

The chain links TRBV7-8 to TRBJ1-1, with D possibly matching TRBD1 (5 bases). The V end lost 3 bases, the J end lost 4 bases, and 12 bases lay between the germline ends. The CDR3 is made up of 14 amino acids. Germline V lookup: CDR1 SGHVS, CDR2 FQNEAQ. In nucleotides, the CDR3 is TGTGCCAGCAGCTTGGGGCAGGGAATCACTGAAGCTTTCTTT. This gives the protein CASSLGQGITEAFF.

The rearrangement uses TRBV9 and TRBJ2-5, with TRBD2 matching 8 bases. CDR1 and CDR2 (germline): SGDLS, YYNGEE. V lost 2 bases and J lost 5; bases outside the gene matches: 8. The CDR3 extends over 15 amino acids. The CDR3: CASSVPGGPGETQYF. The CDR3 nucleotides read TGTGCCAGCAGCGTCCCGGGGGGGCCGGGTGAGACCCAGTACTTC.

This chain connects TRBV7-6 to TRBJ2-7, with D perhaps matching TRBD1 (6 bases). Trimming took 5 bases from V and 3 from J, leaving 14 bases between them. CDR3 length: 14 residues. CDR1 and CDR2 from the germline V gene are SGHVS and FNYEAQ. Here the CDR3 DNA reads TGTGCCAGCAGCCCCCCAGGACAGAACTACGAGCAGTACTTC. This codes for CASSPPGQNYEQYF.

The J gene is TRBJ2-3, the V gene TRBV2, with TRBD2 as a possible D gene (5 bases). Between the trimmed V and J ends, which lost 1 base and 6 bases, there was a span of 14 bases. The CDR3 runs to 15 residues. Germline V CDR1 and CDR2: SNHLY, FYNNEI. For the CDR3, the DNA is TGTGCCAGCAGTGAAGAGGACTCACGCGGGGATACGCAGTATTTT. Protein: CASSEEDSRGDTQYF.

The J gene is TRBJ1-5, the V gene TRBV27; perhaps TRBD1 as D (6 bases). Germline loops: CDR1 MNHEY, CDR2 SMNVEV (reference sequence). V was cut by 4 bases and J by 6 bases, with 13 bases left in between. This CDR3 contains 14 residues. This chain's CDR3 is CASSSGHRGQPQHF. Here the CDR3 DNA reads TGTGCCAGCAGTTCGGGACACCGAGGTCAGCCCCAGCATTTT.